This record covers a single T cell receptor (beta chain). No antigen is known for it. Germline CDR1 SNHLY, CDR2 FYNNEI. Trimming cost V 7 bases and J 5 bases, with 14 bases left between them. The CDR3 length is 13 residues. The record originates from a study of cytotoxic CD8 clonotypes in ibrutinib-treated CLL. The overall study: Among the samples, the mean was approximately 250,000 productive templates and 85,000 to 95,000 productive rearrangements.

TCRdb keeps only in-frame clones here, not all; method: immunoSEQ multiplex PCR. This sample has hundreds of thousands of clones; under 75% occur once, and the top ten carry 15%. Study conclusions and caveats: Sustained-remission and progressing patients had unequal sampling times. Having risen at ibrutinib response, clonality had fallen back toward baseline by progression. Clonality measured at baseline exceeded age-matched healthy donors, tracking circulating CD8+ T-cell counts.

The sequence derives from a human donor with chronic lymphocytic leukemia. The material was PBMCs, obtained after 24 months of ibrutinib treatment. The rearrangement joins TRBV2 to TRBJ1-1; a possible D gene is TRBD1 (5 bases). The CDR3 coding sequence is TGTGCCAGCAACTCTCTGGGGGGAACTGAAGCTTTCTTT. It translates to CASNSLGGTEAFF.